A single sample is the source of the 18 T cell receptor beta chains below, sequenced in a study of T cells in Graves' hyperthyroidism and ophthalmopathy. Amplification of TCR beta CDR3 regions used RNA as the template. The HTBI primer set was used in a first-round RT-PCR of the TCR CDR3. TCRdb ran MiXCR on the multiplex PCR reads and lists one entry per CDR3 protein. The sample holds hundreds of thousands of distinct CDR3 sequences; 14% are singletons and the top ten take around 9.6%. The sequencing sample was made of blood. The source of these receptors is a woman aged 18-29 years with Graves' hyperthyroidism.

This clonotype was counted only a few times. The V gene is TRBV14, the J gene TRBJ2-5; 11 bases agree with TRBD2. V lost 1 base, J lost 1 base, and 5 bases stayed unmatched. Germline V lookup: CDR1 SGHDN, CDR2 FVKESK. The CDR3 is made up of 17 amino acids. CDR3 in DNA: TGTGCCAGCAGCCAAGCCTTACTAGCGGGAGCCCAAGAGACCCAGTACTTC. It specifies CASSQALLAGAQETQYF.

The chain combines TRBV20-1 with TRBJ2-7, with D tentatively TRBD2 (6 bases). Germline V lookup: CDR1 DFQATT, CDR2 SNEGSKA (reference sequence). V lost 3 bases and J 1 base, leaving 16 bases between the germline ends. This CDR3 has 15 amino acids. The CDR3 DNA reads TGCAGTGCTAGCGGTTGGGCTAGCGATTCCTACGAGCAGTACTTC. Translating it yields CSASGWASDSYEQYF.

This chain links TRBV24-1 with TRBJ1-3, with D tentatively TRBD1 (6 bases). Trimming stripped 9 bases from V and 0 bases from J, with 14 bases between. Germline V gene data show CDR1 as KGHDR and CDR2 as SFDVKD. The CDR3 consists of 15 residues. CDR3: CATPTGRSSGNTIYF. Written as DNA, the CDR3 is TGTGCCACCCCTACAGGGCGTAGCTCTGGAAACACCATATATTTT.

This clonotype was counted only a few times. The chain recombines TRBV6-7 with TRBJ2-7; D unclear. TRBV6-7 falls under the ORF class, with uncertain function. V was pared by 0 bases and J by 7 bases, with 13 bases between. The length of the CDR3 is 14 residues. The DNA of the CDR3 is TGTGCCAGCAGTTACTCGATTTGTCTGGGGGAGCAGTACTTC. Its protein is CASSYSICLGEQYF.

This clonotype was observed a handful of times. V is TRBV5-1 and J is TRBJ2-2, with 7 bases matching TRBD1. The CDR3 totals 19 residues. Trimming removed 3 bases from V and 1 base from J; junction bases left unmatched: 15. CDR1 SGHRS and CDR2 YFSETQ come from the germline V gene. CDR3 in DNA: TGCGCCAGCAGCTGGGGACAGCTATGGATGACCAAGAACACCGGGGAGCTGTTTTTT. This gives the protein CASSWGQLWMTKNTGELFF.

Concerning this clonotype itself: A read error may be the cause here, since a much bigger clone is one base away. The chain is built from TRBV6-9 and TRBJ2-7; the match to TRBD2 covers 9 bases. Germline V gene lookup returns CDR1 MNHGY and CDR2 SVAAGI. The length of the CDR3 is 15 residues. V dropped 3 bases and J dropped 7; count of bases not matched to a gene: 10. The DNA of the CDR3 is TGTGCCAGCAGTTACATCGGCGGGAGGGTCGATGAGCAGTACTTC. It translates to CASSYIGGRVDEQYF.

This clonotype was observed at least ten times. The chain has TRBV30 and TRBJ2-3; perhaps TRBD2 as D (5 bases). Between the trimmed V and J ends, which lost 0 bases and 0 bases, there was a span of 10 bases. Per the germline V gene, CDR1 is GTSNPN and CDR2 is SVGIG (reference sequence). There are 15 residues in the CDR3. The CDR3 here is CAWSVSAISTDTQYF. The DNA of the CDR3 is TGTGCCTGGAGTGTTAGCGCGATCAGCACAGATACGCAGTATTTT.

J is TRBJ2-7 and V is TRBV29-1; 10 bases fit TRBD1. This CDR3 comprises 13 residues. In germline, CDR1 is SQVTM, CDR2 ANQGSEA. With V trimmed by 7 bases and J by 5 bases, 8 bases remained unmatched. For the CDR3, the DNA is TGCAGCGCCTTCGGGACAGGGGTCCACGAGCAGTACTTC. Translated: CSAFGTGVHEQYF.

This clonotype showed up many times. The CDR3 loop reads CASNTRDGGSYEQYF. CDR3 nucleotide sequence: TGTGCCAGCAACACGCGGGACGGAGGGTCCTACGAGCAGTACTTC. The chain employs TRBV6-2 or TRBV6-3 and TRBJ2-7; D may be TRBD2 (6 bases). Deletions cut 7 bases from V and 1 base from J, with 17 bases between. The CDR3 is 15 residues long. Germline V gene data show CDR1 as MNHEY and CDR2 as SVGEGT.

This clonotype was seen at least ten times. The genes are TRBV27 and TRBJ2-7, with D perhaps matching TRBD2 (5 bases). V gave up 4 bases and J gave up 2 bases, with 15 bases separating them. CDR3 length: 15 residues. Germline CDR1 is MNHEY and CDR2 is SMNVEV (reference sequence). CDR3 protein: CASSYQGGYPYEQYF. CDR3 DNA: TGTGCCAGCAGTTACCAAGGCGGGTACCCCTACGAGCAGTACTTC.

The V and J genes are TRBV10-1 and TRBJ2-3; D might be TRBD2 (5 bases). The CDR3 is 12 residues long. The V and J ends lost 5 bases and 7 bases respectively, with 10 bases between them. CDR1 WNHNN and CDR2 SYGVQD come from the germline V gene (reference sequence). The CDR3 DNA follows: TGCGCCAGCAGTCCCGGACTTTATACGCAGTATTTT. It yields the protein CASSPGLYTQYF.

The genes are TRBV27 and TRBJ2-2, with D possibly TRBD1 on 5 matching bases. V lost 3 bases, J lost 4 bases, and 15 bases lay in between. The CDR3 is 16 amino acids. Germline loops: CDR1 MNHEY, CDR2 SMNVEV (reference sequence). The CDR3 bases are TGTGCCAGCAGTTTCGGACATGGGTTGAGCACCGGGGAGCTGTTTTTT. It translates to CASSFGHGLSTGELFF.

This clonotype was recorded at least ten times. This chain links TRBV7-9 with TRBJ1-1, with D unresolved. V lost 4 bases to trimming and J lost 0 bases, with 9 bases between them. The CDR3 loop spans 14 amino acids. Germline V CDR1 and CDR2: SEHNR, FQNEAQ (reference sequence). The CDR3 region is CASSSLFMNTEAFF. The CDR3 DNA is TGTGCCAGCAGCTCCCTTTTTATGAACACTGAAGCTTTCTTT. The whole variable domain, filled in from reference TRBV7-9 and TRBJ1-1, reads DTGVSQNPRHKITKRGQNVTFRCDPISEHNRLYWYRQTLGQGPEFLTYFQNEAQLEKSRLLSDRFSAERPKGSFSTLEIQRTEQGDSAMYLCASSSLFMNTEAFFGQGTRLTVV.

The gene calls are TRBV7-2 and TRBJ2-2; 10 bases agree with TRBD1. Trimming at V came to 5 bases and at J to 3 bases, leaving 3 bases not matched to a gene. Germline V gene sequence: CDR1 SGHTA, CDR2 FQGNSA. The CDR3 sequence is 15 residues long. The CDR3 protein is CASSRGTGDTGELFF. The DNA for the CDR3 is TGTGCCAGCAGCCGAGGGACAGGGGACACCGGGGAGCTGTTTTTT.

This clonotype was seen repeatedly, ten times or more. The chain employs TRBV28 and TRBJ2-2; D not resolved. Trimming left V 9 bases short and J 3 bases short, with 17 bases between. The CDR3 sequence is 15 residues long. CDR1 and CDR2 (germline): MDHEN, SYDVKM. The CDR3: CASQPGTMHTGELFF. Here the CDR3 DNA reads TGTGCCAGTCAGCCGGGTACGATGCACACCGGGGAGCTGTTTTTT.

This clonotype was detected many times. The chain combines TRBV2 with TRBJ1-6; D perhaps matches TRBD1 (5 bases). Germline V CDR1 and CDR2: SNHLY, FYNNEI. This CDR3 is 16 amino acids long. V was cut by 4 bases and J by 4 bases, with 14 bases left in between. The CDR3 here is CASSARVGGYNSPLHF. The CDR3 nucleotides are TGTGCCAGCAGTGCGAGGGTTGGGGGGTATAATTCACCCCTCCACTTT.

This clonotype was found many times. The chain recombines TRBV20-1 with TRBJ2-1, with TRBD2 identical over 7 bases. V was pared by 0 bases and J by 8 bases, with 22 bases of the junction left unmatched. The V gene's germline CDR1 is DFQATT and CDR2 SNEGSKA (reference sequence). The CDR3 is 19 residues long. The CDR3 sequence is CSARDIRAIREGLQHEQFF. CDR3 DNA sequence: TGCAGTGCTAGAGATATTAGGGCAATCAGGGAGGGCCTCCAGCATGAGCAGTTCTTC.

This clonotype was found once. The chain uses TRBV12-3 or TRBV12-4 and TRBJ2-1, with D possibly being TRBD2 (5 bases). The CDR3 is 19 residues long. V was clipped by 5 bases and J by 0 bases, with 23 bases between them. In nucleotides, the CDR3 is TGTGCCAGCAGTGATTCGGTGTCGAGGGAGACCTACTCCTACAATGAGCAGTTCTTC. This translates into CASSDSVSRETYSYNEQFF.